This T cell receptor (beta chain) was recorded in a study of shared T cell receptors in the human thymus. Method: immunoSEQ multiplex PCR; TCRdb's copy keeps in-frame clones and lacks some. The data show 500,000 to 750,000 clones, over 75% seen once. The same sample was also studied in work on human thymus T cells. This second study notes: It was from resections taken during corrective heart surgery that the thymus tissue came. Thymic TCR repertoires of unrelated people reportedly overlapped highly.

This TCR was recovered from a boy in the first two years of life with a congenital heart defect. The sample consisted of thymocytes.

CDR3 sequence reads: CASSYSASGNTDTQYF. Written as DNA, the CDR3 is TGTGCCAGCAGTTACTCGGCAAGCGGGAACACAGATACGCAGTATTTT. The chain joins TRBV6-6 to TRBJ2-3, with 7 bases that match TRBD2. Germline values: CDR1 MNHNY, CDR2 SVGAGI (reference sequence). CDR3 size: 16 residues. V lost 0 bases and J lost 2; bases outside the gene matches: 5.